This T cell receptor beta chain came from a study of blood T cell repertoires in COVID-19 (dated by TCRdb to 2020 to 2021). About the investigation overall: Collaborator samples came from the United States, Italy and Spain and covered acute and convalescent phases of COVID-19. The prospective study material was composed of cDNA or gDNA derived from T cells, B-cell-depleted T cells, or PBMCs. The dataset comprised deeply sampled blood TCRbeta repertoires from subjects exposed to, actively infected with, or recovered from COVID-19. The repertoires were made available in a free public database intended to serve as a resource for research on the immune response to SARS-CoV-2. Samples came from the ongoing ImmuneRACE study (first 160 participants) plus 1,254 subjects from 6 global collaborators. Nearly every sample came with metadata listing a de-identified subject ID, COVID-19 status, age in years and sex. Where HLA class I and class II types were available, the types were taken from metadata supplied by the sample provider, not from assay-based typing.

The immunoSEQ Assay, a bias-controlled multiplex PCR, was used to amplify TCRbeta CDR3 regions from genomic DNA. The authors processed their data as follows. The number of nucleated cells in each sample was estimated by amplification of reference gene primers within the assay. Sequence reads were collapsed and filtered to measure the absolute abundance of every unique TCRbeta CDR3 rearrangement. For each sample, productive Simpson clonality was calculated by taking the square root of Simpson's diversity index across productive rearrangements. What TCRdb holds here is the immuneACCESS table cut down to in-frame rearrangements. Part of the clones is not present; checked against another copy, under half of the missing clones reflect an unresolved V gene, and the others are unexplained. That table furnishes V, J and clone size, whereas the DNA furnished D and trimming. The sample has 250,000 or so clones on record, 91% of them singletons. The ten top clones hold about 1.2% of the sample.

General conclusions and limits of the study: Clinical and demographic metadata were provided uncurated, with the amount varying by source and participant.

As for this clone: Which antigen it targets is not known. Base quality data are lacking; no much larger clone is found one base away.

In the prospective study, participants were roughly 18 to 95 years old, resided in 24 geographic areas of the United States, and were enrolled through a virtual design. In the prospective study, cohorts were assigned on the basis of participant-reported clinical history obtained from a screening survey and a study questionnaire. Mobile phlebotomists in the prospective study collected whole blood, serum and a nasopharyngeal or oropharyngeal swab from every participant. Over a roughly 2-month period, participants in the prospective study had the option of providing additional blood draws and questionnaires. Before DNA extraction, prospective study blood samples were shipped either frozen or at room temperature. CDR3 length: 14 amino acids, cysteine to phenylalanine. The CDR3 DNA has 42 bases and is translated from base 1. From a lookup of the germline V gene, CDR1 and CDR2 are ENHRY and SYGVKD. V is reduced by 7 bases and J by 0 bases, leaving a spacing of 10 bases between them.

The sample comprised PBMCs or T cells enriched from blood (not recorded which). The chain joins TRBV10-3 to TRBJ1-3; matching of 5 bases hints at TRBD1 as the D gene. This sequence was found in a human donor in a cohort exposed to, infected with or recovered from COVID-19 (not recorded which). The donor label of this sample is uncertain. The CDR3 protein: CAITTGLSGNTIYF. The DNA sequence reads TGTGCCATCACAACAGGTCTCTCTGGAAACACCATATATTTT.